This TCR beta chain derives from a study of cytomegalovirus exposure and HLA in healthy donors. Study at large: T cells numbering about 179 million yielded around 120 million unique TCR beta sequences in an earlier analysis. An early data release held some 85 million unique TCRs from HLA-typed donors. Study-level points and caveats: A few of the chains that were CMV-associated were confirmed in vitro to be specific for CMV antigens. A later analysis showed TCR association rates differing by HLA locus, peaking at DRB1 and lowest at HLA-C.

The CDR3 covers 14 residues. Unmatched junction bases numbered 3, after V lost 4 bases and J lost 3 bases. Germline loops: CDR1 SGHTA, CDR2 FQGNSA. The primer mix had 60 Vbeta and 13 Jbeta primers. The table came from immunoSEQ multiplex PCR; TCRdb's copy has only in-frame clones and leaves some out. The data contain about 160,000 clones, about 82% of them singletons. Comments on this clone: Its antigen is still unknown.

Input material: PBMCs. The V call is TRBV7-2, the J call TRBJ1-5, with TRBD1 matching 7 bases. The sequence came from a male donor in good health and CMV-seronegative. The CDR3 DNA reads TGTGCCAGCAGCTCCAGGGGGAACAATCAGCCCCAGCATTTT. Translation gives CASSSRGNNQPQHF.